This note documents a single T cell receptor beta chain sequence. These data are taken from a study of blood T cell repertoires in COVID-19. In the study overall: The United States, Italy and Spain provided the acute and convalescent COVID-19 samples. T cells, B-cell-depleted T cells, or PBMCs supplied cDNA or gDNA.

Original handling: By means of reference gene primer amplification, nucleated cell counts were estimated. The data were produced by immunoSEQ multiplex PCR, yet TCRdb's version contains in-frame clones alone and is incomplete. The D gene and trimming were derived from the DNA, and the V and J assignments and clone size from that table. The table includes about 100,000 clones, about 90% detected once. Sequencing input: peripheral blood. This TCR derives from a man between 25 and 39 years old in a cohort sampled during active COVID-19.

The CDR3 region has the DNA TGTGCCAGCAGCTTTACAGCAGGTACCTACGAGCAGTACTTC. Translated, it gives CASSFTAGTYEQYF. This rearrangement joins TRBV5-5 to TRBJ2-7; D is unresolved. Germline lookup yields CDR1 SGHKS and CDR2 YYEKEE (reference sequence). CDR3 length: 14 residues. Trimming took 2 bases from V and 2 from J, leaving 11 bases between them.